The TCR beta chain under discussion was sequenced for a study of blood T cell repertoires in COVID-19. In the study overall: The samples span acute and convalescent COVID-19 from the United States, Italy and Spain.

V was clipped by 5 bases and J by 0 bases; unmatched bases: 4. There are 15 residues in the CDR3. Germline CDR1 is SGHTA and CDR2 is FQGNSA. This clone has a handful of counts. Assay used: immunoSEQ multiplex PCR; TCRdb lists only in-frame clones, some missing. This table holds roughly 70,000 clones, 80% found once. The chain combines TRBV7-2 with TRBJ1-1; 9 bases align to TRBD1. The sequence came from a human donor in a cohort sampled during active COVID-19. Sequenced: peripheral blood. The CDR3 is CASSLGQGMNTEAFF. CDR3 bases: TGTGCCAGCAGCCTTGGACAGGGGATGAACACTGAAGCTTTCTTT. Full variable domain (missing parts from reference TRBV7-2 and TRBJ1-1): GAGVSQSPSNKVTEKGKDVELRCDPISGHTALYWYRQSLGQGLEFLIYFQGNSAPDKSGLPSDRFSAERTGGSVSTLTIQRTQQEDSAVYLCASSLGQGMNTEAFFGQGTRLTVV.